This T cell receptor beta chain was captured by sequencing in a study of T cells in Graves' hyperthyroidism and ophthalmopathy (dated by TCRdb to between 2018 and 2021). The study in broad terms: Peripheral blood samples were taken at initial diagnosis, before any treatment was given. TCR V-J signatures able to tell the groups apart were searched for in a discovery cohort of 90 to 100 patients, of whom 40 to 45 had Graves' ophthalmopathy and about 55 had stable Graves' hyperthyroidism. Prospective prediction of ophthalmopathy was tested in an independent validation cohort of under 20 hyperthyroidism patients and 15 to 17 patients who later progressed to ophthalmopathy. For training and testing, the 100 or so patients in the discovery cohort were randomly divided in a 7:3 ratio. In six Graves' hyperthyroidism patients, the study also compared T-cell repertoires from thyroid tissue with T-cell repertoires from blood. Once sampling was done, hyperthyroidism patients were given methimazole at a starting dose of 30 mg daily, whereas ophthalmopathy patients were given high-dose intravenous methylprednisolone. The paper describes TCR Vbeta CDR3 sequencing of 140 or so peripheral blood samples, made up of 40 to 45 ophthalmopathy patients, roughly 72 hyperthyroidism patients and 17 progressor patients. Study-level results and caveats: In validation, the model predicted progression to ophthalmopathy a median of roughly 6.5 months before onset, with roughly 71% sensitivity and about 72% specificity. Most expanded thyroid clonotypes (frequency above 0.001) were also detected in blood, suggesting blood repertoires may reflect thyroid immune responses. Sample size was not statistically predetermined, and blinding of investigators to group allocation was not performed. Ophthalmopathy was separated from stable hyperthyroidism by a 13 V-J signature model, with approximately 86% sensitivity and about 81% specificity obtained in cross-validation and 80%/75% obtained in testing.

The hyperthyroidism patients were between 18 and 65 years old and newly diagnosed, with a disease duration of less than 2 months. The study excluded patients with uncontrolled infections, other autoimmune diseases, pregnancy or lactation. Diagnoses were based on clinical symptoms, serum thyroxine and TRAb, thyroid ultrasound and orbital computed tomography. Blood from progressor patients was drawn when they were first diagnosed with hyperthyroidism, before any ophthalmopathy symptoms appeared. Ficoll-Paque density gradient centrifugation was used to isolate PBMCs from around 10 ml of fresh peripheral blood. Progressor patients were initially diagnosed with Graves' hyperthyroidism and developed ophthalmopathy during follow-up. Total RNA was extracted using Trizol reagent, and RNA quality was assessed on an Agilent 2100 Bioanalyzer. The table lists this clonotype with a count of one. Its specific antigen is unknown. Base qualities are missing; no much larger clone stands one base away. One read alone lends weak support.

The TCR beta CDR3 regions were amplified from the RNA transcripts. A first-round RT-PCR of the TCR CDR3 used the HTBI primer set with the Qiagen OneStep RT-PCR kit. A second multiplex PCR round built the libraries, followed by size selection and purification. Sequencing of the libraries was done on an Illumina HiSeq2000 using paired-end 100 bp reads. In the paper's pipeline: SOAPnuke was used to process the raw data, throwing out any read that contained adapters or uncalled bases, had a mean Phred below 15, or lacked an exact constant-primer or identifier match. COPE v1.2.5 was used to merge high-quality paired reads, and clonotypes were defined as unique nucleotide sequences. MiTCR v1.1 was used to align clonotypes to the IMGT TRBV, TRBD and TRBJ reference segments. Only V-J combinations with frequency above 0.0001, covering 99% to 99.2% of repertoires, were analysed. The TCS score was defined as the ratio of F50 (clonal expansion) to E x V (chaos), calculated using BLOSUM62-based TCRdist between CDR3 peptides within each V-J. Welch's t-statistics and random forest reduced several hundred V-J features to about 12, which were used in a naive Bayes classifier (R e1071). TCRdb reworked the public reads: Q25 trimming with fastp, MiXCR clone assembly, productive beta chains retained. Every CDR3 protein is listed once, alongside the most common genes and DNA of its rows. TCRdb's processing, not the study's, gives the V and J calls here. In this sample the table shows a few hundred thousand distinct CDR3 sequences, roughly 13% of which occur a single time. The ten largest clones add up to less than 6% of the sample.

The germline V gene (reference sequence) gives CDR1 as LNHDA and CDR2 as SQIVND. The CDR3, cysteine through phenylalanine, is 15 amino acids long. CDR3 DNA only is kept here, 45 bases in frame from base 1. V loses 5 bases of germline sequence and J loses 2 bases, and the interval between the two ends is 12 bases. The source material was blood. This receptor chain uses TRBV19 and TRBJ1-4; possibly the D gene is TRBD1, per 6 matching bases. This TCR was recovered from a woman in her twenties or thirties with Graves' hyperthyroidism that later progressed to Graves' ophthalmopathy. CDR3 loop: CASSSPGGTNEKLFF. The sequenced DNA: TGTGCCAGTAGTTCGCCCGGGGGCACTAATGAAAAACTGTTTTTT.